These 32 T cell receptor beta chains share one sample of origin, sequenced in a study of blood T cells in healthy people across ages. With a J-beta primer mix and a sample-barcoded 5' primer, a second PCR ran about 6 to 11 cycles. TCRdb processed the 5' RACE reads anew with MiXCR; each CDR3 protein has one entry. The sample has roughly 2 million distinct CDR3 sequences, about 50% seen once; the top ten hold around 2.1%. Sequenced sample: blood. The receptors here all came from a woman aged 40 to 50 in good health.

The chain is built from TRBV28 and TRBJ2-6; a weak D match, TRBD2 (6 bases). V was clipped by 7 bases and J by 2 bases, with 12 bases between them. Germline values: CDR1 MDHEN, CDR2 SYDVKM. This CDR3 contains 15 residues. Here the CDR3 DNA reads TGTGCCAGCATAACCCGCGGGGCTGGGGCCAACGTCCTGACTTTC. It codes for CASITRGAGANVLTF.

The chain uses TRBV7-9 and TRBJ1-5; TRBD1 might be the D (5 bases). The CDR3 covers 14 residues. Germline V gives CDR1 SEHNR, CDR2 FQNEAQ (reference sequence). V was shortened by 5 bases and J by 5 bases, with 13 bases between the two germline ends. The CDR3: CASSLRGSDQPQHF. CDR3 DNA sequence: TGTGCCAGCAGCCTACGGGGGAGCGATCAGCCCCAGCATTTT. The whole variable domain, remainder taken from reference TRBV7-9 and TRBJ1-5, is DTGVSQNPRHKITKRGQNVTFRCDPISEHNRLYWYRQTLGQGPEFLTYFQNEAQLEKSRLLSDRFSAERPKGSFSTLEIQRTEQGDSAMYLCASSLRGSDQPQHFGDGTRLSIL.

V and J are TRBV6-6 and TRBJ2-1, with D possibly matching TRBD2 (6 bases). Trimming took off 6 bases at V and 5 bases at J, with 17 bases between the two ends. The CDR3 has 15 amino acids. Germline V gene data show CDR1 as MNHNY and CDR2 as SVGAGI (reference sequence). The CDR3 DNA follows: TGTGCCAGCAGGCCGGGGGTAGGGGCGAACAATGAGCAGTTCTTC. Protein: CASRPGVGANNEQFF.

The table lists this clonotype with a few counts. The V and J genes are TRBV2 and TRBJ2-1; a possible D gene is TRBD2 (5 bases). This CDR3 has 13 residues. Germline lookup yields CDR1 SNHLY and CDR2 FYNNEI. V lost 6 bases and J 12 bases, leaving 18 bases between the germline ends. The CDR3 nucleotides read TGTGCCAGCAGGGATGACTCCTTCGGGGTGCAGTTCTTC. This sequence encodes CASRDDSFGVQFF.

The chain combines TRBV3-1 with TRBJ1-5, with a possible D match to TRBD1 (5 bases). Germline V gives CDR1 LGHDT, CDR2 YNNKEL (reference sequence). The CDR3 is 17 amino acids. Trimming left V 4 bases short and J 4 bases short, with 20 bases between. The CDR3 coding sequence is TGTGCCAGCAGCCCCGGCGAAGCACAGGATGGGAATCAGCCCCAGCATTTT. This encodes CASSPGEAQDGNQPQHF.

This clonotype has more than one count but fewer than ten. This chain connects TRBV29-1 to TRBJ2-3; 8 nucleotides agree with TRBD2. With 3 bases clipped from V and 0 bases from J, the junction kept 2 bases outside the gene matches. Germline CDR1 reads SQVTM; CDR2 reads ANQGSEA. The CDR3 covers 14 residues. In DNA form, the CDR3 reads TGCAGCGTTGATTGGACTAGCAGCACAGATACGCAGTATTTT. This gives the protein CSVDWTSSTDTQYF.

The rearrangement links TRBV9 to TRBJ2-1; weak D call: TRBD1 (5 bases). There are 13 residues in the CDR3. Germline V gene lookup returns CDR1 SGDLS and CDR2 YYNGEE. Between the trimmed V and J ends, which lost 1 base and 8 bases, there was a span of 10 bases. This CDR3 reads CASSVLGVDEQFF. The CDR3 nucleotides are TGTGCCAGCAGCGTACTAGGGGTCGATGAGCAGTTCTTC. The full variable domain, its missing parts supplied by reference TRBV9 and TRBJ2-1, is DSGVTQTPKHLITATGQRVTLRCSPRSGDLSVYWYQQSLDQGLQFLIQYYNGEERAKGNILERFSAQQFPDLHSELNLSSLELGDSALYFCASSVLGVDEQFFGPGTRLTVL.

Only one count was recorded for this clonotype. CDR3 amino acids: CASSYIPDTQYF. The CDR3 region has the DNA TGTGCCAGCAGTTATATCCCAGATACGCAGTATTTT. V and J are TRBV6-2 or TRBV6-3 and TRBJ2-3; D unclear. The CDR3 is 12 amino acids. Trimming removed 3 bases from V and 4 bases from J, with 5 bases in between. Germline CDR1 and CDR2: MNHEY and SVGEGT.

V is TRBV4-1 and J is TRBJ2-1; either TRBD1 or TRBD2 may supply D (5 bases each). The V gene lost 0 bases and the J gene lost 0 bases, with 9 bases spanning the gap. This CDR3 contains 16 residues. Germline V gene lookup returns CDR1 MGHRA and CDR2 YSYEKL. The CDR3 DNA reads TGCGCCAGCAGCCAAGATGCAGGGAGCTCCTACAATGAGCAGTTCTTC. Encoded protein: CASSQDAGSSYNEQFF.

The chain employs TRBV24-1 and TRBJ2-7; D is unclear. The last part of the DNA fits TRBJ2-5 better; the J call may be wrong. In germline, CDR1 is KGHDR, CDR2 SFDVKD. The CDR3 is made up of 15 amino acids. The CDR3: CATSDTVDQTETQYF. The CDR3 DNA is TGTGCCACCAGTGACACAGTGGACCAAACGGAGACCCAGTACTTC.

This clonotype was picked up many times. The chain is built from TRBV6-6 and TRBJ2-1; D could derive from TRBD1 or TRBD2 (5 bases each). The V end lost 6 bases, the J end lost 4 bases, and 19 bases lay between the germline ends. The CDR3 is 16 residues long. In germline, CDR1 is MNHNY, CDR2 SVGAGI (reference sequence). The CDR3 loop is CASRGSGTGSYNEQFF. In DNA form, the CDR3 reads TGTGCCAGCAGGGGCTCCGGGACGGGGAGTTACAATGAGCAGTTCTTC.

This CDR3 reads CASSLATGRTYNSPLHF. The CDR3, as DNA: TGTGCCAGCAGCTTAGCTACCGGCAGAACCTATAATTCACCCCTCCACTTT. The chain employs TRBV7-2 and TRBJ1-6; D unclear. The CDR3 consists of 17 residues. CDR1 and CDR2 (germline): SGHTA, FQGNSA. V was clipped by 0 bases and J by 2 bases, with 11 bases between them.

This clonotype has more than one count but fewer than ten. The chain uses TRBV28 and TRBJ2-7, with D hard to call. Germline CDR1 and CDR2: MDHEN and SYDVKM. This CDR3 contains 15 residues. V was shortened by 1 base and J by 9 bases, with 19 bases between the two germline ends. The CDR3 coding sequence is TGTGCCAGCAGTTTATCTGTAGGGCCCCTTTTTGTGCAGTACTTC. Translation gives CASSLSVGPLFVQYF.

The chain couples TRBV7-2 to TRBJ2-1; the match to TRBD1 covers 10 bases. Germline V gene lookup returns CDR1 SGHTA and CDR2 FQGNSA. The trim removed 7 bases at V and 4 bases at J, leaving 7 bases unmatched. The CDR3 length is 15 residues. CDR3 nucleotides: TGTGCCAGCACCAGCTCGGGACAGGGGTACAATGAGCAGTTCTTC. This encodes CASTSSGQGYNEQFF.

The chain carries TRBV29-1 and TRBJ2-3, with D tentatively TRBD1 or TRBD2 (5 bases each). Trimming left V 2 bases short and J 1 base short, with 10 bases between. The germline V gene has CDR1 SQVTM and CDR2 ANQGSEA. The CDR3 sequence is 14 residues long. The CDR3 DNA reads as TGCAGCGTTGAACACCAGGGAGGCACAGATACGCAGTATTTT. It is translated as CSVEHQGGTDTQYF.

The chain is built from TRBV24-1 and TRBJ2-3; 7 nucleotides match TRBD1. The CDR3 runs to 18 residues. V lost 4 bases to trimming and J lost 6 bases; unmatched junction nucleotides: 18. The germline gives CDR1 KGHDR, CDR2 SFDVKD. The CDR3 reads CATSDTTWTGSHGDTQYF. CDR3 sequence (DNA): TGTGCCACCAGTGACACCACCTGGACAGGCTCACACGGGGATACGCAGTATTTT.

V is TRBV6-6 and J is TRBJ1-6, with a possible D match to TRBD1 (6 bases). The CDR3 consists of 16 residues. Germline V gene sequence: CDR1 MNHNY, CDR2 SVGAGI (reference sequence). Trimming left V 5 bases short and J 5 bases short, with 16 bases between. Written as DNA, the CDR3 is TGTGCCAGCAGTACCCGGACAGTTAACAATAATTCACCCCTCCACTTT. Its protein is CASSTRTVNNNSPLHF.

The chain recombines TRBV7-2 with TRBJ2-1; D gene unclear. From germline, CDR1 is SGHTA and CDR2 FQGNSA. This CDR3 has 15 residues. Between the trimmed V and J ends, which lost 1 base and 6 bases, there was a span of 13 bases. This CDR3 reads CASSLVGDWRNEQFF. The CDR3 nucleotides read TGTGCCAGCAGCTTAGTTGGTGACTGGCGCAATGAGCAGTTCTTC. The entire variable domain, with the rest obtained from reference TRBV7-2 and TRBJ2-1, is as follows: GAGVSQSPSNKVTEKGKDVELRCDPISGHTALYWYRQSLGQGLEFLIYFQGNSAPDKSGLPSDRFSAERTGGSVSTLTIQRTQQEDSAVYLCASSLVGDWRNEQFFGPGTRLTVL.

The chain's CDR3 is CASSLSGGPTEAFF. In DNA form, the CDR3 reads TGTGCCAGCAGTTTATCGGGGGGCCCCACTGAAGCTTTCTTT. This rearrangement joins TRBV27 to TRBJ1-1, with D perhaps matching TRBD1 (6 bases). V was shortened by 0 bases and J by 4 bases, with 9 bases between the two germline ends. Germline CDR1 reads MNHEY; CDR2 reads SMNVEV (reference sequence). CDR3 length: 14 residues.

V gene TRBV5-1 combines with J gene TRBJ2-7; the D is unclear. CDR3 length: 14 amino acids. The germline gives CDR1 SGHRS, CDR2 YFSETQ. Trimming removed 0 bases at V and 3 bases at J, with 10 bases between. The CDR3 sequence is CASSLESSFYEQYF. The CDR3 coding sequence is TGCGCCAGCAGCTTGGAGAGCAGTTTCTACGAGCAGTACTTC.

This clonotype was seen a single time. The chain recombines TRBV2 with TRBJ2-7; 7 nucleotides match TRBD2. This CDR3 is built from 13 residues. The germline V gene has CDR1 SNHLY and CDR2 FYNNEI. Trimming removed 0 bases from V and 9 bases from J; junction bases left unmatched: 5. In nucleotides, the CDR3 is TGTGCCAGCAGTGAAGCACCAACGGGAGGGCAGTACTTC. This gives the protein CASSEAPTGGQYF.

This clonotype turned up a few times. V gene TRBV28 combines with J gene TRBJ2-5, with no clear D. The last part of the DNA fits TRBJ2-7 better; the J call may be wrong. Germline V gene lookup returns CDR1 MDHEN and CDR2 SYDVKM. The CDR3 loop spans 15 amino acids. The CDR3 sequence: CASNVGPTASYEQYF. The CDR3 DNA reads as TGTGCCAGCAACGTAGGCCCTACGGCCTCCTACGAGCAGTACTTC.

V gene TRBV6-2 or TRBV6-3 combines with J gene TRBJ2-7; 8 bases fit TRBD2. The DNA end is a closer match to TRBJ2-5, so the J assignment may be wrong. The germline V gene encodes CDR1 MNHEY and CDR2 SVGEGT. This CDR3 contains 14 residues. The DNA for the CDR3 is TGTGCCAGCACCCGGGTAGCGGGGACCCCGACCCAGTACTTC. Translated: CASTRVAGTPTQYF.

V is TRBV12-3 or TRBV12-4 and J is TRBJ2-1, with D perhaps matching TRBD1 (5 bases). The CDR3 is made up of 16 amino acids. With 2 bases removed from V and 0 bases from J, the gap between germline ends came to 11 bases. CDR3 DNA: TGTGCCAGCAGTTTAATGACAGCACGCTCCTACAATGAGCAGTTCTTC. Translation: CASSLMTARSYNEQFF.

The chain has TRBV12-3 or TRBV12-4 and TRBJ2-1; perhaps TRBD1 as D (6 bases). The V gene lost 6 bases and the J gene lost 9 bases, with 12 bases spanning the gap. The CDR3 consists of 12 residues. The CDR3: CASRPTGIEQFF. The CDR3 nucleotides are TGTGCCAGCAGACCCACAGGGATTGAGCAGTTCTTC.

This clonotype came up a few times. The chain employs TRBV7-2 and TRBJ2-7, with 7 bases that match TRBD1. Germline V lookup: CDR1 SGHTA, CDR2 FQGNSA. The CDR3 length is 15 residues. Trimming removed 5 bases from V and 7 bases from J; junction bases left unmatched: 14. CDR3 coding DNA: TGTGCCAGCAGCCCAAGGACAGGCCCGTTGTGGGAGCAGTACTTC. Its translation: CASSPRTGPLWEQYF.

CDR3 in amino acids: CASSQDRGLGAEAFF. CDR3 DNA sequence: TGCGCCAGCAGCCAAGATCGGGGCCTCGGTGCTGAAGCTTTCTTT. V usage is TRBV4-1 and J usage is TRBJ1-1; D may be TRBD1 (5 bases). CDR3 length: 15 residues. Germline loops: CDR1 MGHRA, CDR2 YSYEKL. Trimming shortened V by 0 bases and J by 6 bases, and 14 bases separated the two germline ends.

The chain combines TRBV3-1 with TRBJ2-1; D is uncertain. CDR1 and CDR2 from the germline V gene are LGHDT and YNNKEL (reference sequence). CDR3 size: 18 residues. Trimming took 1 base from V and 0 from J, leaving 16 bases between them. The CDR3 here is CASSQGVPHRSSYNEQFF. DNA of the CDR3: TGTGCCAGCAGCCAAGGAGTGCCCCACAGAAGCTCCTACAATGAGCAGTTCTTC.

The rearrangement uses TRBV7-9 and TRBJ1-1; a weak D match, TRBD1 (5 bases). Per the germline V gene, CDR1 is SEHNR and CDR2 is FQNEAQ (reference sequence). V lost 5 bases and J 5 bases, leaving 18 bases between the germline ends. CDR3 length equals 15 residues. CDR3 DNA sequence: TGTGCCAGCAGCACCCACCTTGGGGGTTGGACTGAAGCTTTCTTT. Its translation: CASSTHLGGWTEAFF.

This clonotype has more than one count but fewer than ten. The J gene is TRBJ1-1, the V gene TRBV6-1; D gene unclear. CDR1 and CDR2 from the germline V gene are MNHNS and SASEGT. The ends were cut back, 11 bases at V and 5 bases at J, with 21 bases in the middle. This CDR3 has 14 residues. CDR3 amino acids: CADVEPTTGTEAFF. DNA of the CDR3: TGTGCCGACGTGGAACCTACTACGGGTACTGAAGCTTTCTTT.

V usage is TRBV6-1 and J usage is TRBJ2-4, with TRBD1 as a possible D gene (5 bases). The J call may be in error: the DNA end matches TRBJ2-7 better. The CDR3 totals 14 residues. Germline lookup yields CDR1 MNHNS and CDR2 SASEGT. In DNA form, the CDR3 reads TGTGCCAGCAGGGGATCGGACACCACCTACGAGCAGTACTTC. Amino acid sequence: CASRGSDTTYEQYF.

The gene calls are TRBV27 and TRBJ1-1; 8 bases are shared with TRBD1. V dropped 5 bases and J dropped 7; count of bases not matched to a gene: 12. Germline V gene lookup returns CDR1 MNHEY and CDR2 SMNVEV (reference sequence). CDR3 size: 15 residues. CDR3 sequence (DNA): TGTGCCAGCAGTCCACGGACAGGGAGTAATGGTGAAGCTTTCTTT. This sequence encodes CASSPRTGSNGEAFF.